This entry lists 18 T cell receptor beta chains sequenced from one sample in a study of T cells in Graves' hyperthyroidism and ophthalmopathy. From RNA transcripts, TCR beta CDR3 regions were amplified. The HTBI primer set drove a first-round RT-PCR of the TCR CDR3. TCRdb fed the multiplex PCR reads into MiXCR, producing one record per CDR3 protein. This sample has approximately 690,000 distinct CDR3 sequences; 14% occur once, and the top ten carry under 15%. Sequences were obtained from blood. The receptor source for this set is a woman aged 50 to 65 with Graves' ophthalmopathy.

There are many counts of this clonotype. This chain links TRBV13 with TRBJ2-1; D remains unclear. Germline V lookup: CDR1 PRHDT, CDR2 FYEKMQ (reference sequence). Trimming removed 1 base from V and 5 bases from J, with 12 bases in between. CDR3 size: 15 residues. The CDR3 DNA sequence: TGTGCCAGCAGCTTAGTAGGAGAGAGCAACAATGAGCAGTTCTTC. As protein: CASSLVGESNNEQFF.

The chain couples TRBV28 to TRBJ1-5, with D perhaps matching TRBD1 (6 bases). Germline CDR1 is MDHEN and CDR2 is SYDVKM. Trimming pared 6 bases from V and 0 bases from J, leaving 12 bases between. This CDR3 has 15 residues. CDR3 region: CASRGHTFSNQPQHF. DNA for the CDR3: TGTGCCAGCAGGGGACATACGTTTAGCAATCAGCCCCAGCATTTT.

This clonotype was seen repeatedly, ten times or more. The chain recombines TRBV9 with TRBJ2-7; 10 bases agree with TRBD2. CDR3 length: 14 amino acids. CDR1 is SGDLS and CDR2 is YYNGEE in the germline V gene. With V trimmed by 5 bases and J by 4 bases, 6 bases remained unmatched. Here the CDR3 reads CASSGAGGIYEQYF. The CDR3, as DNA: TGTGCCAGCAGTGGAGCGGGAGGGATATACGAGCAGTACTTC.

The CDR3 coding sequence is TGCAGTGCTAGAGATCTTAATACAGTGCCCTATTCACCCCTCCACTTT. Translated: CSARDLNTVPYSPLHF. The V gene is TRBV20-1, the J gene TRBJ1-6, with D hard to call. CDR1 DFQATT and CDR2 SNEGSKA come from the germline V gene (reference sequence). V was cut by 0 bases and J by 8 bases, with 17 bases left in between. The CDR3 is 16 residues long.

The sample holds many counts of this clonotype. J is TRBJ1-1 and V is TRBV27; D perhaps matches TRBD1 (6 bases). This CDR3 spans 14 amino acids. Looked up from germline, CDR1 is MNHEY and CDR2 is SMNVEV (reference sequence). The V end lost 7 bases, the J end lost 1 base, and 13 bases lay between the germline ends. CDR3 sequence: CASNEKGGNTEAFF. CDR3 nucleotide sequence: TGTGCCAGCAACGAGAAGGGGGGGAACACTGAAGCTTTCTTT.

This clonotype has ten or more counts. The rearrangement uses TRBV3-1 and TRBJ2-7; 7 positions match TRBD2. The junction had 7 bases not matched to a gene; V was cut back by 8 bases and J by 0 bases. The CDR3 totals 14 residues. Germline V CDR1 and CDR2: LGHDT, YNNKEL (reference sequence). This CDR3 is CASSTGGSSYEQYF. The CDR3 coding sequence is TGTGCCAGCTCGACGGGCGGGAGCTCCTACGAGCAGTACTTC.

This clonotype has ten or more counts. The chain couples TRBV28 to TRBJ2-3, with 12 bases identical to TRBD2. CDR1 is MDHEN, CDR2 SYDVKM, per germline. The CDR3 runs 16 residues. V gave up 6 bases and J gave up 5 bases; unmatched junction bases: 9. The CDR3 region is CASSPLAGGGIDTQYF. Written as DNA, the CDR3 is TGTGCCAGCAGCCCACTAGCGGGAGGAGGTATAGATACGCAGTATTTT.

This clonotype appeared many times. The chain couples TRBV12-3 or TRBV12-4 to TRBJ2-2, with 7 bases lining up with TRBD2. V was pared by 5 bases and J by 4 bases, with 13 bases of the junction left unmatched. This CDR3 is built from 17 residues. The DNA for the CDR3 is TGTGCCAGCAGTCCGCCGACTAGCTCAGCTTCCACCGGGGAGCTGTTTTTT. Amino acids: CASSPPTSSASTGELFF.

Comment on this clonotype: Since the CDR3 does not end with the conserved phenylalanine or tryptophan, this likely comes from a read error. V and J are TRBV7-3 and TRBJ1-3; D is undetermined. The CDR3 has 13 residues. CDR1 and CDR2 from the germline V gene are SGHTA and FQGTGA. V shed 3 bases and J shed 8 bases, with 11 bases lying between them. The CDR3 sequence is CASSFMFGDTIYL. CDR3 DNA: TGTGCCAGCAGCTTTATGTTTGGGGACACCATATATCTT.

This clonotype was counted ten times or more. This chain joins TRBV6-1 and TRBJ2-7, with a weak D call TRBD1 (6 bases). V was cut by 5 bases and J by 4 bases, with 18 bases left in between. This CDR3 has 15 residues. Germline CDR1 and CDR2: MNHNS and SASEGT. The CDR3 DNA is TGTGCCAGCAGTTACGCTCCCCCTCAGGGGTACGAGCAGTACTTC. It specifies CASSYAPPQGYEQYF.

The chain joins TRBV19 to TRBJ2-7, with TRBD1 matching over 9 bases. Germline CDR1 and CDR2: LNHDA and SQIVND (reference sequence). CDR3 length equals 16 residues. V lost 6 bases and J lost 4; bases outside the gene matches: 13. CDR3 sequence (DNA): TGTGCCAGTAGCCGGAGAGCCACAGGGGGCGCGTACGAGCAGTACTTC. Protein: CASSRRATGGAYEQYF.

This clonotype came up a few times. The CDR3 DNA reads as TGTGCTAGTGGTTTCGCGGGGGATGACTATGGCTACACCTTC. This translates into CASGFAGDDYGYTF. The V gene is TRBV12-5, the J gene TRBJ1-2; a weak D match, TRBD1 (5 bases). The V gene lost 3 bases and the J gene lost 3 bases, with 11 bases spanning the gap. This CDR3 spans 14 amino acids. Germline V gene lookup returns CDR1 LGHNT and CDR2 FRNRAP.

The chain is built from TRBV12-3 or TRBV12-4 and TRBJ2-1, with 10 bases lining up with TRBD2. Losses at the gene ends were 4 bases for V and 6 bases for J; bases not matched to a gene: 6. This CDR3 has 15 residues. The CDR3 here is CASSSSLAGPNEQFF. The CDR3 DNA is TGTGCCAGCAGTTCCTCACTAGCGGGGCCCAATGAGCAGTTCTTC.

CDR3 protein: CASSPLERAGYTF. In DNA form, the CDR3 reads TGTGCCAGCAGCCCCCTTGAAAGAGCGGGCTACACCTTC. V and J are TRBV7-9 and TRBJ1-2; D not certain. The CDR3 runs 13 residues. Trimming pared 5 bases from V and 8 bases from J, leaving 15 bases between. Germline V lookup: CDR1 SEHNR, CDR2 FQNEAQ (reference sequence).

This clonotype was picked up a small number of times. The chain uses TRBV7-9 and TRBJ2-3, with no clear D. The V gene lost 5 bases and the J gene lost 7 bases, with 19 bases spanning the gap. Germline V CDR1 and CDR2: SEHNR, FQNEAQ (reference sequence). This CDR3 is 15 amino acids long. CDR3 sequence: CASSKLDPVRNTQYF. The CDR3 bases are TGTGCCAGCAGCAAATTGGATCCGGTCAGAAATACGCAGTATTTT. The full variable domain, its missing parts supplied by reference TRBV7-9 and TRBJ2-3, is DTGVSQNPRHKITKRGQNVTFRCDPISEHNRLYWYRQTLGQGPEFLTYFQNEAQLEKSRLLSDRFSAERPKGSFSTLEIQRTEQGDSAMYLCASSKLDPVRNTQYFGPGTRLTVL.

Of note for this clonotype: At one of its ends the junction is not consistent with the germline gene, which may arise from a read error. The genes are TRBV27 and TRBJ1-1; D gene unclear. From germline, CDR1 is MNHEY and CDR2 SMNVEV (reference sequence). CDR3 size: 13 residues. The CDR3 DNA reads TGTGCCGGCAGTTTGACAAGGAACACTGAAGCTTTCTTT. Translating it yields CAGSLTRNTEAFF.

In this sample, this clonotype turned up many times. J is TRBJ2-1 and V is TRBV30; D ambiguous. CDR1 is GTSNPN, CDR2 SVGIG, per germline (reference sequence). CDR3 length: 11 amino acids. V lost 2 bases, J lost 10 bases, and 9 bases lay in between. CDR3 nucleotide sequence: TGTGCCTGGAGTAGGGTTGGCGAGCAGTTCTTC. It translates to CAWSRVGEQFF.

This clonotype was counted ten times or more. J is TRBJ2-3 and V is TRBV7-9, with a possible D match to TRBD2 (6 bases). The V end lost 5 bases, the J end lost 0 bases, and 15 bases lay between the germline ends. This CDR3 spans 16 amino acids. Per the germline V gene, CDR1 is SEHNR and CDR2 is FQNEAQ (reference sequence). In DNA, the CDR3 is TGTGCCAGCAGCGACTCTTCTAGCGTTAGCACAGATACGCAGTATTTT. The encoded protein is CASSDSSSVSTDTQYF.